This TCR beta chain was profiled in a study of blood T cell repertoires in COVID-19. Across the whole study: The origin of the acute and convalescent COVID-19 samples was the United States, Italy and Spain. In each case, the material was cDNA or gDNA derived from T cells, B-cell-depleted T cells, or PBMCs.

V was trimmed by 5 bases and J by 5 bases, leaving 15 bases between them. The CDR3 is made up of 14 amino acids. Germline V gives CDR1 GTSNPN, CDR2 SVGIG (reference sequence). Methods used by the authors: Nucleated cell number was recorded as an estimate derived from reference gene primer amplification. Assay used: immunoSEQ multiplex PCR; TCRdb lists only in-frame clones, some missing. For V, J and clone size, that table is used; D and trimming come from the DNA. Seen here are roughly 440,000 clones, approximately 88% observed once, and the top ten hold around 12%. Recruited during active infection, patients (from Seattle) were subsequently followed longitudinally.

The clonotype comes from a woman aged 45 to 65 with COVID-19, enrolled during active disease. The sequencing input was peripheral blood. V is TRBV30 and J is TRBJ1-4; D not certain. CDR3 sequence reads: CAWEIGNRNEKLFF. CDR3 in DNA: TGTGCCTGGGAGATTGGCAACAGAAATGAAAAACTGTTTTTT.